These 23 T cell receptor beta chains were all obtained from the same sample, sequenced in a study of blood T cell repertoires in COVID-19. Libraries were prepared by immunoSEQ multiplex PCR; TCRdb keeps only in-frame clonotypes and omits some of them. In the table there are 150,000 to 200,000 clones, about four fifths of which are singletons. What was sequenced was peripheral blood. The receptor set was obtained from an elderly woman with acute or convalescent COVID-19.

The chain joins TRBV12-2 to TRBJ2-1; TRBD2, as called in the table, went unchecked against the DNA. TRBV12-2 is an annotated pseudogene. This CDR3 contains 19 residues. The DNA for the CDR3 is TGTGCAAGTCGCTTCCCTCTAGCGGGACCCCCGGGATCCTACAATGAGCAGTTCTTC. It is translated as CASRFPLAGPPGSYNEQFF.

The CDR3 here is CASSLVAGGSHEQYF. The DNA of the CDR3 is TGCGCCAGCAGCTTGGTTGCGGGGGGGTCCCACGAGCAGTACTTC. This chain links TRBV5-1 with TRBJ2-7, with TRBD2 identical over 9 bases. CDR1 is SGHRS, CDR2 YFSETQ, per germline. This CDR3 is 15 amino acids long. V lost 0 bases, J lost 5 bases, and 6 bases stayed unmatched.

The rearrangement joins TRBV5-4 to TRBJ2-2; TRBD2 might be the D (5 bases). The V end was cut by 4 bases, the J end by 7 bases, with 20 bases between. The V gene's germline CDR1 is SGHNT and CDR2 YYREEE (reference sequence). CDR3 length: 16 residues. CDR3 sequence reads: CASSAGFGALVGELFF. The CDR3 DNA reads as TGTGCCAGCAGCGCGGGCTTCGGCGCTTTAGTCGGGGAGCTGTTTTTT.

The V and J genes are TRBV28 and TRBJ1-1; 8 positions match TRBD1. V was pared by 3 bases and J by 3 bases, with 3 bases of the junction left unmatched. This CDR3 is 14 amino acids long. CDR1 is MDHEN, CDR2 SYDVKM, per germline. The CDR3 region has the DNA TGTGCCAGCAGTTTGCCGGACAGGGACACTGAAGCTTTCTTT. It translates to CASSLPDRDTEAFF.

The J gene is TRBJ2-5, the V gene TRBV5-4; 7 positions match TRBD2. The junction had 15 bases not matched to a gene; V was cut back by 8 bases and J by 5 bases. This CDR3 is built from 15 residues. The germline gives CDR1 SGHNT, CDR2 YYREEE (reference sequence). The CDR3 bases are TGTGCCAGTAGAGAGGTGGGAGGGCCTGGGGAGACCCAGTACTTC. Translation: CASREVGGPGETQYF.

This clone was found once. The CDR3 is CASIGDTQYF. CDR3 sequence (DNA): TGTGCCAGCATCGGAGATACGCAGTATTTT. The V gene is TRBV6-5, the J gene TRBJ2-3; D call uncertain. This CDR3 has 10 residues. Germline V gene data show CDR1 as MNHEY and CDR2 as SVGAGI. V was trimmed by 7 bases and J by 5 bases, leaving 4 bases between them.

Here the CDR3 reads CASSQGLNDLSSYNEQFF. In nucleotides, the CDR3 is TGCGCCAGCAGCCAAGGACTGAACGACTTGAGCTCCTACAATGAGCAGTTCTTC. V usage is TRBV5-1 and J usage is TRBJ2-1; D perhaps matches TRBD2 (5 bases). Trimming shortened V by 4 bases and J by 0 bases, and 20 bases separated the two germline ends. Germline CDR1 is SGHRS and CDR2 is YFSETQ. The CDR3 consists of 18 residues.

This clone was counted a few times. The chain employs TRBV7-9 and TRBJ1-2; 7 nucleotides agree with TRBD1. Germline CDR1 SEHNR, CDR2 FQNEAQ (reference sequence). Unmatched junction bases numbered 2, after V lost 1 base and J lost 0 bases. This CDR3 is built from 15 residues. The CDR3 DNA reads as TGTGCCAGCAGCTTAGTAGGGGGCGCTAACTATGGCTACACCTTC. Residues: CASSLVGGANYGYTF.

The chain combines TRBV5-6 with TRBJ1-6; perhaps TRBD1 as D (6 bases). Germline CDR1 is SGHDT and CDR2 is YYEEEE. This CDR3 is built from 14 residues. Trimming removed 1 base from V and 7 bases from J, with 9 bases in between. In nucleotides, the CDR3 is TGTGCCAGCAGCTTGAGGGGGTCCAATTCACCCCTCCACTTT. The encoded protein is CASSLRGSNSPLHF.

This clone was picked up a small number of times. This sequence joins TRBV7-9 and TRBJ1-5; D is unresolved. V lost 6 bases, J lost 6 bases, and 9 bases lay in between. The CDR3 runs to 12 residues. The germline gives CDR1 SEHNR, CDR2 FQNEAQ (reference sequence). The CDR3 protein is CASSPISQPQHF. In DNA, the CDR3 is TGTGCCAGCAGTCCTATATCTCAGCCCCAGCATTTT.

This rearrangement joins TRBV7-9 to TRBJ1-2; D possibly corresponds to TRBD1 (5 bases). The CDR3 spans 16 residues. Trimming shortened V by 1 base and J by 2 bases, and 14 bases separated the two germline ends. In germline, CDR1 is SEHNR, CDR2 FQNEAQ (reference sequence). CDR3 sequence (DNA): TGTGCCAGCAGCTTAGTCAAGGGAAGGGGCAACTATGGCTACACCTTC. This codes for CASSLVKGRGNYGYTF.

The genes are TRBV6-1 and TRBJ1-2; 8 bases align to TRBD1. Looked up from germline, CDR1 is MNHNS and CDR2 is SASEGT. The CDR3 has 18 amino acids. With 3 bases clipped from V and 2 bases from J, the junction kept 14 bases outside the gene matches. As DNA, the CDR3 is TGTGCCAGCAGTGATGCCAGGGGGCGCCCGGGGTCCAACTATGGCTACACCTTC. It yields the protein CASSDARGRPGSNYGYTF.

The J gene is TRBJ1-2, the V gene TRBV27, with D unresolved. The CDR3 contains 14 residues. CDR1 MNHEY and CDR2 SMNVEV come from the germline V gene (reference sequence). Trimming removed 6 bases from V and 4 bases from J, with 15 bases in between. This chain's CDR3 is CASRPRPDLYGYTF. In nucleotides, the CDR3 is TGTGCCAGCAGACCGAGGCCAGACCTCTATGGCTACACCTTC.

V is TRBV19 and J is TRBJ2-7, with 8 bases matching TRBD1. Germline loops: CDR1 LNHDA, CDR2 SQIVND (reference sequence). The V gene end was trimmed by 1 base and the J gene end by 1 base; junction bases not matched to a gene: 0. There are 14 residues in the CDR3. The CDR3 DNA sequence: TGTGCCAGTAGTATAGGACAGGGGTCCTACGAGCAGTACTTC. It translates to CASSIGQGSYEQYF.

This chain joins TRBV5-1 and TRBJ2-3, with TRBD1 matching over 8 bases. The ends lost 2 bases at V and 6 bases at J; junction bases unmatched: 8. The V gene's germline CDR1 is SGHRS and CDR2 YFSETQ. This CDR3 has 15 residues. The CDR3 nucleotides read TGCGCCAGCAGCTTACAGGGGGTATCTGCCGATACGCAGTATTTT. It yields the protein CASSLQGVSADTQYF.

The genes are TRBV5-4 and TRBJ2-5, with TRBD2 matching 12 bases. J was trimmed by 5 bases and V by 4 bases; bases with no gene match: 3. This CDR3 has 14 residues. From germline, CDR1 is SGHNT and CDR2 YYREEE (reference sequence). The CDR3 DNA sequence: TGTGCCAGCAGCCGAGGACTAGCGGGGGAGACCCAGTACTTC. Translating gives CASSRGLAGETQYF.

This clone was seen once. The sample contains more than one DNA sequence encoding this CDR3. This chain joins TRBV7-9 and TRBJ1-4, with 7 bases identical to TRBD1. This CDR3 is built from 14 residues. The J segment lost 8 bases and the V segment lost 1 base, leaving 4 bases of the junction unmatched. Germline lookup yields CDR1 SEHNR and CDR2 FQNEAQ (reference sequence). In DNA form, the CDR3 reads TGTGCCAGCAGCTTAGGACAGGGCGGGGAAAAACTGTTTTTT. Translated: CASSLGQGGEKLFF.

A few counts support this clone. The chain joins TRBV5-1 to TRBJ2-1; D gene uncertain. The V end lost 6 bases, the J end lost 8 bases, and 9 bases lay between the germline ends. This CDR3 region has 11 residues. CDR1 is SGHRS and CDR2 is YFSETQ in the germline V gene. The CDR3 nucleotides are TGCGCCAGCAAGGTGGGCTATGAGCAGTTCTTC. Protein: CASKVGYEQFF.

V is TRBV12-5 and J is TRBJ1-4, with D uncertain. CDR1 and CDR2 from the germline V gene are LGHNT and FRNRAP. The CDR3 contains 16 residues. Trimming stripped 0 bases from V and 4 bases from J, with 12 bases between. CDR3 nucleotide sequence: TGTGCTAGTGGTTTGGTACTTGGGTCGGGTAATGAAAAACTGTTTTTT. Translating gives CASGLVLGSGNEKLFF.

The sample holds a few counts of this clone. The gene calls are TRBV18 and TRBJ2-7; 7 bases map to TRBD2. Per germline, CDR1 KGHSH and CDR2 LQKENI. CDR3 length: 13 residues. With V trimmed by 2 bases and J by 3 bases, 1 base remained unmatched. The CDR3 nucleotides read TGTGCCAGCTCACCAACGGGGGGCTACGAGCAGTACTTC. As protein: CASSPTGGYEQYF. Filled out from reference TRBV18 and TRBJ2-7, the complete variable domain reads NAGVMQNPRHLVRRRGQEARLRCSPMKGHSHVYWYRQLPEEGLKFMVYLQKENIIDESGMPKERFSAEFPKEGPSILRIQQVVRGDSAAYFCASSPTGGYEQYFGPGTRLTVT.

This chain joins TRBV7-9 and TRBJ2-2; perhaps TRBD2 as D (5 bases). V was trimmed by 8 bases and J by 7 bases, leaving 20 bases between them. The CDR3 covers 15 residues. Germline CDR1 and CDR2: SEHNR and FQNEAQ (reference sequence). The CDR3 nucleotides read TGTGCCAGCGCCCCCGCGAGGGCTAAGGGCGGGGAGCTGTTTTTT. Translation gives CASAPARAKGGELFF.

The V gene is TRBV6-6, the J gene TRBJ1-2, with D perhaps TRBD1 (5 bases). V dropped 6 bases and J dropped 2 bases, with 10 bases sitting between them. This CDR3 contains 13 residues. Germline CDR1 and CDR2: MNHNY and SVGAGI (reference sequence). Here the CDR3 DNA reads TGTGCCAGCAGAGACGGGGGAAACTATGGCTACACCTTC. This gives the protein CASRDGGNYGYTF.

This clone has just one count. Other nucleotide sequences in the sample specify the same CDR3. This sequence joins TRBV5-1 and TRBJ2-1; TRBD2 agrees at 10 bases. Germline CDR1 and CDR2: SGHRS and YFSETQ. J was trimmed by 1 base and V by 4 bases; bases with no gene match: 2. This CDR3 is 15 amino acids long. CDR3 sequence: CASSLTSGSYNEQFF. Written as DNA, the CDR3 is TGCGCCAGCAGCCTGACTAGCGGGTCCTACAATGAGCAGTTCTTC. Full variable domain (remainder filled in from reference TRBV5-1 and TRBJ2-1): KAGVTQTPRYLIKTRGQQVTLSCSPISGHRSVSWYQQTPGQGLQFLFEYFSETQRNKGNFPGRFSGRQFSNSRSEMNVSTLELGDSALYLCASSLTSGSYNEQFFGPGTRLTVL.